In its sample, the clone carrying this T cell receptor beta chain was seen many times. Its target is not known. Using its own MiXCR run on the 5' RACE reads, TCRdb lists one record per CDR3 protein. This repertoire shows more than 500,000 distinct CDR3 sequences, 5.3% found once; its top ten account for roughly 3.2%. This record comes from a study of CD8 T cells in ankylosing spondylitis. CDR1 is MNHEY and CDR2 is SVGAGI in the germline V gene. The CDR3 covers 15 residues. V was cut by 0 bases and J by 0 bases, with 8 bases left in between. Whole-study findings and limits: Blood of patients with ankylosing spondylitis appeared to be characterized by a TCR beta motif of eight highly homologous variants.

The specimen was blood, either unsorted or a sorted T cell fraction (not recorded which). The sequence derives from a male donor with ankylosing spondylitis. The V and J genes are TRBV6-5 and TRBJ1-1; D might be TRBD1 (5 bases). The CDR3: CASSYSSGLNTEAFF. DNA of the CDR3: TGTGCCAGCAGTTACTCGTCAGGGCTGAACACTGAAGCTTTCTTT.